This T cell receptor beta chain originates from a study of cytomegalovirus exposure and HLA in healthy donors. This clone was recorded only once. Its specificity is unknown. Healthy bone marrow donors formed the donor group. Researchers ran the PCR with 60 Vbeta and 13 Jbeta primers. Using immunoSEQ multiplex PCR, the repertoire was profiled, and TCRdb retains in-frame clones only, with some absent. The sample lists some 130,000 clones; about 83% were seen once. General study results and limits: In a later analysis, donors in an Asian-associated ancestry cluster reportedly had fewer N-insertions in productive TCRs than the cohort mean. Cytomegalovirus association was listed for 150 or so TCR beta chains.

Sequenced: PBMCs. This sequence was found in a girl aged 2 to 10 in good health and CMV-seronegative.

The CDR3 region is CASSLAFILNSGKFTGELFF. The CDR3, as DNA: TGTGCCAGCAGCTTAGCGTTTATCTTGAATAGCGGAAAGTTCACCGGGGAGCTGTTTTTT. The rearrangement uses TRBV7-2 and TRBJ2-2; TRBD2 is a possible D gene (6 bases). This CDR3 spans 20 amino acids. V was shortened by 0 bases and J by 4 bases, with 24 bases between the two germline ends. The germline V gene has CDR1 SGHTA and CDR2 FQGNSA.